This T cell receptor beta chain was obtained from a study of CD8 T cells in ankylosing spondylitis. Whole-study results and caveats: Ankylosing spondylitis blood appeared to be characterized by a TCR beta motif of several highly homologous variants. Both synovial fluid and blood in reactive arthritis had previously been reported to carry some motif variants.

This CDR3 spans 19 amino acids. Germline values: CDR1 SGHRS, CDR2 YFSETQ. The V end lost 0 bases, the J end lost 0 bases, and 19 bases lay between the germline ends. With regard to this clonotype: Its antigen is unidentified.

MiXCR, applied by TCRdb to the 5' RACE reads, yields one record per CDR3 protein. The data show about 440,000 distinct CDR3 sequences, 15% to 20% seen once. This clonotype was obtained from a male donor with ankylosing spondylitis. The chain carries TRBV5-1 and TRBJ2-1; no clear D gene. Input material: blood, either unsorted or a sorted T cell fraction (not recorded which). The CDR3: CASSLEKHFFPSSYNEQFF. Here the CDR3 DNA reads TGCGCCAGCAGCTTGGAGAAACACTTCTTCCCGAGCTCCTACAATGAGCAGTTCTTC.